In its sample, the clone carrying this TCR beta chain was seen a few times. What it recognizes is unknown. A quantitative 5'-RACE method, one with molecular barcodes, was used to make TCR beta libraries. TCRdb reprocessed the 5' RACE reads via MiXCR and lists one record per CDR3 protein. The profile covers 350,000 or so distinct CDR3 sequences, with approximately 14% appearing a single time and approximately 0.99% taken by the ten largest. This sample is drawn from a study of CD8 T cells in ankylosing spondylitis. Study-wide findings and caveats: Among TCR beta sequences, a motif of several highly homologous variants appeared characteristic of ankylosing spondylitis blood. Reported data indicate significant enrichment of disease-linked clones within matched ankylosing spondylitis synovial fluid. In reactive arthritis synovial fluid and blood, some motif variants had been reported before.

This TCR was sampled from a male donor with ankylosing spondylitis or in good health (not recorded which). The sequenced material came from blood, either unsorted or a sorted T cell fraction (not recorded which).

Here the CDR3 DNA reads TGTGCCAGCAGTTTACGGGGGGGCCCCTACAATGAGCAGTTCTTC. Translating it yields CASSLRGGPYNEQFF. The chain carries TRBV12-3 or TRBV12-4 and TRBJ2-1; TRBD2 matches 8 bases. The V segment lost 2 bases and the J segment 2 bases; nucleotides outside the gene matches: 2. The CDR3 sequence is 15 residues long.